The text below deals with one TCR beta chain. Germline V gene data show CDR1 as SGDLS and CDR2 as YYNGEE. There are 15 residues in the CDR3. The V gene lost 4 bases and the J gene lost 5 bases, with 18 bases spanning the gap. In the original analysis: Estimation of nucleated cell counts was performed using reference gene primer amplification. The repertoire was sequenced with immunoSEQ multiplex PCR; TCRdb's copy has only in-frame clones and lacks some. V and J calls and clone size are given by that table; D and trimming were obtained from the DNA. The sample includes roughly 90,000 clones, around four fifths of them seen just once. This sample was taken from a study of blood T cell repertoires in COVID-19. Overall study: COVID-19 samples, acute and convalescent, were from the United States, Italy and Spain. Sources were T cells, B-cell-depleted T cells, or PBMCs; the material itself was cDNA or gDNA.

The sample taken for sequencing was peripheral blood. The chain carries TRBV9 and TRBJ1-2; D not resolved. This TCR was recovered from a human donor in a cohort sampled during active COVID-19. For the CDR3, the DNA is TGTGCCAGCAGCCCTCCCGGAGGGTTTCGGTATGGCTACACCTTC. Translating it yields CASSPPGGFRYGYTF.